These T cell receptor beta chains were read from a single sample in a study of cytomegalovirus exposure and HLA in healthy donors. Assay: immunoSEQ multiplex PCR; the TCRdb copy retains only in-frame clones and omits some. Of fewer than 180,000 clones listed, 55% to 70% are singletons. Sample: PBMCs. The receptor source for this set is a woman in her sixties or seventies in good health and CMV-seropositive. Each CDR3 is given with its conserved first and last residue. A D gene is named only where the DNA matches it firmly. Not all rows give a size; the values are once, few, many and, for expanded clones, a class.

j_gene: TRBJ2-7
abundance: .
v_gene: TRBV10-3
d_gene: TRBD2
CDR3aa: CATGTSGSYEQYF
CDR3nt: TGTGCCACAGGGACTAGCGGGAGTTACGAGCAGTACTTC

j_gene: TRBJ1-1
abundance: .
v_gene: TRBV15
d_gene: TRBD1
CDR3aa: CATSSQTGMNTEAFF
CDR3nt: TGTGCCACCAGCAGCCAGACAGGGATGAACACTGAAGCTTTCTTT

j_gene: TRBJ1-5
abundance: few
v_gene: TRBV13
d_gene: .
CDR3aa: CASSFGGAPNQPQHF
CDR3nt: TGTGCCAGCAGCTTTGGGGGCGCACCGAATCAGCCCCAGCATTTT

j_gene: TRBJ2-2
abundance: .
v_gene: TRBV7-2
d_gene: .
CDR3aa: CASSLDSRGYTGELFF
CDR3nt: TGTGCCAGCAGCTTAGATTCCAGGGGCTACACCGGGGAGCTGTTTTTT

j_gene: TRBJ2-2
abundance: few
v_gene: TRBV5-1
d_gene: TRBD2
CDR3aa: CASSGWTSGRLNTGELFF
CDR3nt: TGCGCCAGCAGCGGCTGGACTAGCGGGAGACTAAACACCGGGGAGCTGTTTTTT

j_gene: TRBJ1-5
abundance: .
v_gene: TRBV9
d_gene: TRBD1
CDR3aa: CASSVATGEGQPQHF
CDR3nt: TGTGCCAGCAGCGTAGCTACAGGGGAAGGGCAGCCCCAGCATTTT

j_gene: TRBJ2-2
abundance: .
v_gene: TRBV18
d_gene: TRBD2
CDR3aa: CASSPPNLAGANTGELFF
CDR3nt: TGTGCCAGCTCACCACCCAATTTGGCGGGAGCGAACACCGGGGAGCTGTTTTTT

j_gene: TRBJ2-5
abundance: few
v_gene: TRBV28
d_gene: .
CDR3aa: CASSLNSVKQYF
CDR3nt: TGTGCCAGCAGTTTGAATTCAGTTAAGCAGTACTTC

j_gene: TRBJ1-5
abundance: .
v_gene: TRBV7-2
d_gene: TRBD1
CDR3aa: CASSATGAQPQHF
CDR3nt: TGTGCCAGCAGCGCAACAGGGGCTCAGCCCCAGCATTTT

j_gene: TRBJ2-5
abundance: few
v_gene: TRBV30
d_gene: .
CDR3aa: CAWSRGAGEETQYF
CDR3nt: TGTGCCTGGAGTAGAGGAGCAGGGGAAGAGACCCAGTACTTC

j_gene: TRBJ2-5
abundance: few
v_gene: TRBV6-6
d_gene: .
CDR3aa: CASSYALGETQYF
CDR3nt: TGTGCCAGCAGTTACGCGCTAGGAGAGACCCAGTACTTC

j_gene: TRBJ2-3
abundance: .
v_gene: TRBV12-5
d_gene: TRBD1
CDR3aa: CASGFGTGIPLSTDTQYF
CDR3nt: TGTGCTAGTGGTTTTGGGACAGGGATTCCTCTGAGCACAGATACGCAGTATTTT

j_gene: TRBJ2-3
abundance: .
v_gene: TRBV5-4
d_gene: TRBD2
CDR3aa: CASTLMAGGYTDTQYF
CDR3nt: TGTGCCAGCACCCTTATGGCGGGAGGCTACACAGATACGCAGTATTTT

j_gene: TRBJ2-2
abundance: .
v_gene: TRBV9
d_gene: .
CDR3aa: CASRTDNTGELFF
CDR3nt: TGTGCCAGCAGGACAGATAACACCGGGGAGCTGTTTTTT

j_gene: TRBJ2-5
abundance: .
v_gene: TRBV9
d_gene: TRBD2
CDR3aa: CASSPVAGGYQETQYF
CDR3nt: TGTGCCAGCAGCCCTGTAGCGGGAGGGTACCAAGAGACCCAGTACTTC

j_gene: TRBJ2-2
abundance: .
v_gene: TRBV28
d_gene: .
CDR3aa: CASSKLTLGGLAGELFF
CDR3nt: TGTGCCAGCAGCAAACTTACCCTGGGAGGTTTGGCCGGGGAGCTGTTTTTT

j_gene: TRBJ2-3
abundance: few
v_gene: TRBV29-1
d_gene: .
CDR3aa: CSVPLGGASTDTQYF
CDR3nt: TGCAGCGTTCCACTTGGCGGGGCGAGCACAGATACGCAGTATTTT

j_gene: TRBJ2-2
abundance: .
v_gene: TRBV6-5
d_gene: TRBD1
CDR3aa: CASTGTGGTGELFF
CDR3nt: TGTGCCAGCACTGGGACAGGGGGCACCGGGGAGCTGTTTTTT

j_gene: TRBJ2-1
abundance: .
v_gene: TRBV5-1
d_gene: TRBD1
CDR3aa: CASSLGQGAFNEQFF
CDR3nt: TGCGCCAGCAGCCTAGGACAGGGGGCGTTCAATGAGCAGTTCTTC

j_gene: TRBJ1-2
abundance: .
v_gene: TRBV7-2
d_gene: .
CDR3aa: CASSVAGRGNYGYTF
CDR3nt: TGTGCCAGCAGCGTCGCGGGAAGGGGTAACTATGGCTACACCTTC

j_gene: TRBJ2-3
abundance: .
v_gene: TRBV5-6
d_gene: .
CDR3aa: CASSRTGQAGGDTQYF
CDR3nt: TGTGCCAGCAGCCGAACGGGACAGGCGGGGGGGGATACGCAGTATTTT

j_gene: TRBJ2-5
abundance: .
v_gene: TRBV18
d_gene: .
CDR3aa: CASSPLTEETQYF
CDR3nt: TGTGCCAGCTCACCTCTCACTGAAGAGACCCAGTACTTC

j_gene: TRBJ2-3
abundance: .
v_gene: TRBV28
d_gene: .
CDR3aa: CASSLRGSDTQYF
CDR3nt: TGTGCCAGTTCGCTACGGGGGAGCGACACGCAGTATTTT

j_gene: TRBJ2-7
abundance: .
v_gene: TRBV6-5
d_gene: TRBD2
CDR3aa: CASSYSGGSPYEQYF
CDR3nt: TGTGCCAGCAGTTACTCTGGCGGGAGCCCCTACGAGCAGTACTTC

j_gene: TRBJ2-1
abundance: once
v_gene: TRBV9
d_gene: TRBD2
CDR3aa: CASSVDAGVHNEQFF
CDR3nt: TGTGCCAGCAGCGTAGATGCGGGGGTACACAATGAGCAGTTCTTC

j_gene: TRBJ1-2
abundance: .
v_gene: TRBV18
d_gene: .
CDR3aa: CASSPWAIGYTF
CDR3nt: TGTGCCAGCTCACCCTGGGCTATTGGCTACACCTTC

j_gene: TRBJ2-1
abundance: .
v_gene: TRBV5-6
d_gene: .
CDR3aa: CASSLVSPDYNEQFF
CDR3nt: TGTGCCAGCAGCTTGGTTTCTCCAGATTACAATGAGCAGTTCTTC

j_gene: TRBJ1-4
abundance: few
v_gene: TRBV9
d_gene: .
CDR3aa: CASSVSQGTEKLFF
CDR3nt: TGTGCCAGCAGCGTATCGCAGGGGACGGAAAAACTGTTTTTT

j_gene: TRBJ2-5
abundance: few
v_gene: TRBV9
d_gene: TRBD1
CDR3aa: CASSKTGGLEETQYF
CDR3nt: TGTGCCAGCAGCAAGACAGGGGGCCTAGAAGAGACCCAGTACTTC

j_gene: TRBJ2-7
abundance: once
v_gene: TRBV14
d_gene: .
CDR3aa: CASSDLAPSDGEQYF
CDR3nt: TGTGCCAGCAGCGATCTAGCGCCCAGTGATGGCGAGCAGTACTTC

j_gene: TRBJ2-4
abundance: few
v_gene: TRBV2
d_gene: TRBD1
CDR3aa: CASRYRGSGAKNIQYF
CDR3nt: TGTGCCAGCAGGTACAGGGGGTCGGGGGCCAAAAACATTCAGTACTTC

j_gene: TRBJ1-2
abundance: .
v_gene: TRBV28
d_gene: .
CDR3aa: CASSYTTYGYTF
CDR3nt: TGTGCCAGCAGTTACACAACCTATGGCTACACCTTC

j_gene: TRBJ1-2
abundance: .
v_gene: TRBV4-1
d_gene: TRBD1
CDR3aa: CASSHLGTGGFGYTF
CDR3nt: TGCGCCAGCAGCCACCTAGGGACAGGGGGATTTGGCTACACCTTC

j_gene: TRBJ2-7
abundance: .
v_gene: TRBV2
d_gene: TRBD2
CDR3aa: CASSELAVKYEQYF
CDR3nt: TGTGCCAGCAGTGAACTAGCGGTCAAATACGAGCAGTACTTC

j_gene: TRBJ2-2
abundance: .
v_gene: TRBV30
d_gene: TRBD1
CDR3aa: CARGTGGETNTGELFF
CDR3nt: TGTGCCCGGGGGACAGGGGGCGAAACGAACACCGGGGAGCTGTTTTTT

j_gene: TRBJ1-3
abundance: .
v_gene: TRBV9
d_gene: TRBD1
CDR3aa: CASSANAGQWDSRSGNTIYF
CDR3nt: TGTGCCAGCAGCGCAAATGCCGGGCAATGGGACAGTCGCTCTGGAAACACCATATATTTT

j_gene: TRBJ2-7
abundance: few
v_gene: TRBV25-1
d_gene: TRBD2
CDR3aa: CASSEPLAAAYEQYF
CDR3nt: TGTGCCAGCAGTGAACCACTAGCGGCCGCCTACGAGCAGTACTTC

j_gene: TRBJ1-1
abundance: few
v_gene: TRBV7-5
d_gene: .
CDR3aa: CARSRRGTWRTEAFF
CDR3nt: TGTGCCAGAAGCCGGCGGGGGACATGGAGGACTGAAGCTTTCTTT

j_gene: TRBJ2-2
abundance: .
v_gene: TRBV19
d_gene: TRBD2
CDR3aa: CASSWSGTNTGELFF
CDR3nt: TGTGCCAGTAGTTGGAGCGGGACGAACACCGGGGAGCTGTTTTTT

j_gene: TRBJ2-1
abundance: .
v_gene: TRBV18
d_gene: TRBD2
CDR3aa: CASSGLAGEVEQFF
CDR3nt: TGTGCCAGCTCGGGACTAGCGGGAGAGGTTGAGCAGTTCTTC

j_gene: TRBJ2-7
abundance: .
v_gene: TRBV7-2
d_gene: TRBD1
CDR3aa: CASSLVGTGVTEQYF
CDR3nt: TGTGCCAGCAGCTTAGTAGGGACAGGGGTAACTGAGCAGTACTTC

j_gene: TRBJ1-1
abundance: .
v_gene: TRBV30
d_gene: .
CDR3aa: CAWSVHSSTEAFF
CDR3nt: TGTGCCTGGAGTGTACACAGCAGCACTGAAGCTTTCTTT

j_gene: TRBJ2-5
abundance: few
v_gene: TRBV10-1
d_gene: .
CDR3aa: CASSHRARQETQYF
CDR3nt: TGCGCCAGCAGTCACAGGGCCCGCCAAGAGACCCAGTACTTC

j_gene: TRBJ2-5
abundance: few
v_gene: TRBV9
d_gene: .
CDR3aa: CASSVDLAGTQYF
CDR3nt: TGTGCCAGCAGCGTAGACCTAGCCGGGACCCAGTACTTC

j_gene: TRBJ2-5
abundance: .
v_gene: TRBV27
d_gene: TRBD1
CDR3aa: CASSFTGGFQETQYF
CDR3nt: TGTGCCAGCAGTTTCACAGGGGGTTTTCAAGAGACCCAGTACTTC

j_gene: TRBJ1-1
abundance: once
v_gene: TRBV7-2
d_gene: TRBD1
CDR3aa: CASSSNTGVKAFF
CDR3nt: TGTGCCAGCAGCTCCAACACAGGGGTAAAAGCTTTCTTT

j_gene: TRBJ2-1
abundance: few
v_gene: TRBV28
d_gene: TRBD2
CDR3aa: CASSRLAGEQFF
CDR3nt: TGTGCCAGCAGTCGACTAGCTGGTGAGCAGTTCTTC

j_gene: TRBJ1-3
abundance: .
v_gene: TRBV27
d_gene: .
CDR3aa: CASADADSGNTIYF
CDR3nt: TGTGCCAGCGCCGACGCGGACTCTGGAAACACCATATATTTT

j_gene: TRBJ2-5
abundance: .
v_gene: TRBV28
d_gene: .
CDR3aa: CASSLYPQGREQETQYF
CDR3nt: TGTGCCAGCAGTTTATACCCCCAGGGGCGGGAGCAAGAGACCCAGTACTTC

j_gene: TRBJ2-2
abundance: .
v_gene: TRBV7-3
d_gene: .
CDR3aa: CASSPTRPGELFF
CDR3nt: TGTGCCAGCAGCCCTACTAGACCCGGGGAGCTGTTTTTT

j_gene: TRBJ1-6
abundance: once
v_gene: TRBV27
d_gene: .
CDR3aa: CASSPLAQGDYNSPLHF
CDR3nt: TGTGCCAGCAGTCCCTTGGCGCAGGGCGACTATAATTCACCCCTCCACTTT